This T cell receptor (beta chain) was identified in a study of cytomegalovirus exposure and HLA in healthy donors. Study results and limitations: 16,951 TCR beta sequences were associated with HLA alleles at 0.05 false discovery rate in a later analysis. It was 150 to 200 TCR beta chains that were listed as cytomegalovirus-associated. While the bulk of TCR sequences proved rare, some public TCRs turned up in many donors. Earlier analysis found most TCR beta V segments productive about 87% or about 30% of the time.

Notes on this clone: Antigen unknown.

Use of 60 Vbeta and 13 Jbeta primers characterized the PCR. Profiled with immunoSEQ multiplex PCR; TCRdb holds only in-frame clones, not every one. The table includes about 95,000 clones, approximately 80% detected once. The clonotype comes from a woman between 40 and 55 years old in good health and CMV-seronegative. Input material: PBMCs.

The CDR3 loop is CASRDGLYGYTF. The CDR3 DNA reads as TGTGCCAGCAGGGACGGACTCTATGGCTACACCTTC. The V and J genes are TRBV2 and TRBJ1-2; D gene unclear. Per the germline V gene, CDR1 is SNHLY and CDR2 is FYNNEI. This CDR3 is 12 amino acids long. V lost 6 bases to trimming and J lost 4 bases, with 9 bases between them.